The rows below give T cell receptor beta chains drawn from one sample of a study of blood T cell repertoires in COVID-19. Assay used: immunoSEQ multiplex PCR; TCRdb lists only in-frame clones, some missing. The table shows a few hundred thousand clones, with 75% to 90% occurring only once. Material: PBMCs or T cells enriched from blood (not recorded which). The receptors shown here come from a woman in her twenties or thirties who had recovered from COVID-19. Each CDR3 is given with its conserved first and last residue. Each record gives: D gene, J gene, clone size, V gene, CDR3 protein, CDR3 DNA. D genes are given only for firm matches. The size of a clone is reported for some rows only, either as once, few or many, or as a class for expanded clones.

- | TRBJ1-4 | - | TRBV13 | CASSFPQSEKLFF | TGTGCCAGCAGCTTCCCCCAGTCGGAAAAACTGTTTTTT
- | TRBJ2-7 | once | TRBV29-1 | CSVLFSYEQYF | TGCAGCGTTCTATTCTCCTACGAGCAGTACTTC
TRBD1 | TRBJ1-5 | - | TRBV7-8 | CASSQRQGGRYASNQPQHF | TGTGCCAGCAGCCAAAGACAGGGAGGAAGGTATGCGAGCAATCAGCCCCAGCATTTT
TRBD2 | TRBJ2-1 | - | TRBV19 | CASSRDGLAAGDEQFF | TGTGCCAGTAGTAGAGATGGACTAGCGGCAGGCGATGAGCAGTTCTTC
- | TRBJ2-7 | - | TRBV5-1 | CASSLESGAYEQYF | TGCGCCAGCAGCTTGGAGTCTGGGGCGTACGAGCAGTACTTC
- | TRBJ2-5 | - | TRBV19 | CASSVGVEETQYF | TGTGCCAGTAGTGTCGGGGTGGAAGAGACCCAGTACTTC
- | TRBJ1-3 | - | TRBV28 | CASSFRGNTIYF | TGTGCCAGCAGTTTCCGGGGAAACACCATATATTTT
- | TRBJ1-1 | - | TRBV3-1/TRBV3-2 | CASSTTANTEAFF | TGTGCCAGCAGCACGACTGCGAACACTGAAGCTTTCTTT
- | TRBJ2-7 | - | TRBV12-3/TRBV12-4 | CASSFKSDGGQYF | TGTGCCAGCAGTTTTAAATCGGATGGCGGGCAGTACTTC
TRBD1 | TRBJ2-3 | - | TRBV7-9 | CASSLVGGSTDTQYF | TGTGCCAGCAGCCTTGTAGGGGGCAGCACAGATACGCAGTATTTT
TRBD2 | TRBJ2-5 | - | TRBV9 | CASTLGTSGMETQYF | TGTGCCAGCACCCTGGGGACTAGCGGGATGGAGACCCAGTACTTC
- | TRBJ2-4 | - | TRBV25-1 | CASSKDSSLAKNIQYF | TGTGCCAGCAGTAAGGACAGTTCTTTAGCCAAAAACATTCAGTACTTC
- | TRBJ1-2 | - | TRBV6-5 | CASSSLLGYTF | TGTGCCAGCAGTTCCCTTCTTGGCTACACCTTC
- | TRBJ1-1 | - | TRBV5-6 | CASSLARQITEAFF | TGTGCCAGCAGCTTGGCCCGACAGATCACTGAAGCTTTCTTT
TRBD1 | TRBJ2-1 | - | TRBV12-3/TRBV12-4 | CASETGGNEQFF | TGTGCCAGTGAGACAGGGGGCAATGAGCAGTTCTTC
TRBD1 | TRBJ1-5 | - | TRBV4-2 | CASSQDRDRASQPQHF | TGTGCCAGCAGCCAGGACCGGGACAGGGCATCTCAGCCCCAGCATTTT
- | TRBJ1-3 | - | TRBV4-1 | CASSQDKANTIYF | TGCGCCAGCAGCCAAGATAAAGCAAACACCATATATTTT
- | TRBJ1-1 | - | TRBV12-3/TRBV12-4 | CASSFGENTEAFF | TGTGCCAGCAGTTTCGGAGAGAACACTGAAGCTTTCTTT
- | TRBJ1-6 | - | TRBV3-1/TRBV3-2 | CASSQDRAGANSPLHF | TGTGCCAGCAGCCAAGACAGGGCAGGGGCGAATTCACCCCTCCACTTT
- | TRBJ2-7 | - | TRBV4-2 | CASSQLQGLVQYF | TGTGCCAGCAGCCAGCTCCAGGGTTTGGTGCAGTACTTC
- | TRBJ1-2 | - | TRBV19 | CASETGREGYGYTF | TGTGCCAGTGAAACAGGACGAGAAGGGTATGGCTACACCTTC
- | TRBJ1-4 | - | TRBV6-2/TRBV6-3 | CASSDTAATNEKLFF | TGTGCCAGCAGTGACACAGCAGCAACTAATGAAAAACTGTTTTTT
TRBD2 | TRBJ2-7 | - | TRBV6-5 | CASRGSSSGSWEQYF | TGTGCCAGCAGGGGGTCCTCTAGCGGGAGTTGGGAGCAGTACTTC
TRBD2 | TRBJ2-7 | - | TRBV9 | CASSVLAGVNDEQYF | TGTGCCAGCAGCGTATTAGCGGGAGTTAACGACGAGCAGTACTTC
- | TRBJ2-1 | - | TRBV30 | CAWRGLYNEQFF | TGTGCCTGGAGGGGGCTTTACAATGAGCAGTTCTTC
TRBD2 | TRBJ2-1 | - | TRBV7-2 | CASSSGTSALGEQFF | TGTGCCAGCAGCTCCGGGACTAGCGCGTTGGGAGAGCAGTTCTTC
TRBD1 | TRBJ2-5 | - | TRBV18 | CASSPRTGKETQYF | TGTGCCAGCTCACCGCGGACAGGGAAAGAGACCCAGTACTTC
TRBD2 | TRBJ2-4 | - | TRBV7-9 | CASSSGLAGKRLAKNIQYF | TGTGCCAGCAGCTCGGGACTAGCGGGAAAAAGACTAGCCAAAAACATTCAGTACTTC
- | TRBJ1-1 | - | TRBV7-9 | CASSLATEAFF | TGTGCCAGCAGCTTGGCCACTGAAGCTTTCTTT
TRBD1 | TRBJ1-3 | - | TRBV7-9 | CASSPPGTGRGNTIYF | TGTGCCAGCAGCCCGCCGGGGACAGGGAGGGGAAACACCATATATTTT
TRBD1 | TRBJ2-5 | - | TRBV14 | CASSQPARGRETQYF | TGTGCCAGCAGCCAACCCGCGAGGGGGCGAGAGACCCAGTACTTC
- | TRBJ2-3 | - | TRBV6-2/TRBV6-3 | CASSYSYSSTDTQYF | TGTGCCAGCAGTTACTCGTACAGTAGCACAGATACGCAGTATTTT
- | TRBJ1-5 | - | TRBV30 | CAWSVLVGEQPQHF | TGTGCCTGGAGTGTACTGGTAGGAGAACAGCCCCAGCATTTT